These T cell receptor beta chains were read from a single sample in a study of blood T cells in healthy people across ages. MiXCR, applied by TCRdb to the 5' RACE reads, yields one record per CDR3 protein. The data hold about 1.7 million distinct CDR3 sequences, with under 30% observed a single time. Material for sequencing was blood. The receptor source for this set is a woman younger than 45 in good health. CDR3s include the opening cysteine and the closing phenylalanine or tryptophan. The order of the fields is D gene, clone size, J gene, V gene, CDR3 DNA, CDR3 protein. The D gene is left open where the match is weak. For some rows the clone size is stated as once, few or many, or as a class when expanded; others skip it.

TRBD1 few TRBJ1-2 TRBV20-1 TGCAGTGCTAGAAGGACAGGGGTATATGGCTACACCTTC CSARRTGVYGYTF
NA NA TRBJ2-1 TRBV27 TGTGCCAGCAGATCGGGGGCTGAGCAGTTCTTC CASRSGAEQFF
NA NA TRBJ2-5 TRBV3-1 TGTGCCAGCAACCAGGGGGGAGGGCGCAGGTCCGCCCAGCAGTACTTC CASNQGGGRRSAQQYF
NA few TRBJ1-4 TRBV7-2 TGTGCCAGCAGCTTAGCCAGCGTCCGCTCTGGGGAAAAACTGTTTTTT CASSLASVRSGEKLFF
TRBD1 NA TRBJ2-5 TRBV6-2/TRBV6-3 TGTGCCAGCGCCTCAGGGGGCTACCAAGAGACCCAGTACTTC CASASGGYQETQYF
NA NA TRBJ2-1 TRBV7-2 TGTGCCAGCAGCTTAGGACTAGCGGGACAGGGGGAGCAGTTCTTC CASSLGLAGQGEQFF
NA once TRBJ2-3 TRBV12-3/TRBV12-4 TGTGCCAGCAGCAAAGCGACAGCACATATGGAATATTTT CASSKATAHMEYF
TRBD1 NA TRBJ1-2 TRBV15 TGTGCCACCAGCAGAGATGGGGGACAGTCCTCACATGGCTACACCTTC CATSRDGGQSSHGYTF
TRBD1 few TRBJ1-2 TRBV5-1 TGCGCCAGCAGCCGGGGGACAGCCAATAACTATGGCTACACCTTC CASSRGTANNYGYTF
NA NA TRBJ1-2 TRBV5-1 TGCGCCAGCAGCTTGGGGAACGGATTGGGCTACACCTTC CASSLGNGLGYTF
NA many TRBJ2-7 TRBV29-1 TGCAGCGGATCGGCAGGGTTAGGTTATGAGCAGTACTTC CSGSAGLGYEQYF
NA NA TRBJ1-2 TRBV2 TGTGCCAGCAGTGAAGCGCGAGAGGGGGGCTACACCTTC CASSEAREGGYTF
NA few TRBJ2-7 TRBV14 TGTGCCAGCAGCCAAAGTCTAGCCCCGTCCTACGAGCAGTACTTC CASSQSLAPSYEQYF
NA few TRBJ1-2 TRBV7-2 TGTGCCAGCAGCCCTCAGGACAGCGGGGGGATAAGCTACACCTTC CASSPQDSGGISYTF
TRBD1 few TRBJ2-7 TRBV24-1 TGTGCCACCAGTGATTTTGGGACAGGGAGCTCCTACGAGCAGTACTTC CATSDFGTGSSYEQYF
TRBD1 NA TRBJ2-5 TRBV30 TGTGCCTGGTATCCGGGACAGGGAGGAGAGACCCAGTACTTC CAWYPGQGGETQYF
NA NA TRBJ2-7 TRBV18 TGTGCCAGCTCACTCTACGGGGCAGAGCTGGGATACGAGCAGTACTTC CASSLYGAELGYEQYF
NA few TRBJ1-3 TRBV12-3/TRBV12-4 TGTGCCAACACCCTGATAGGGCCTGGAAACACCATATATTTT CANTLIGPGNTIYF
NA many TRBJ2-1 TRBV12-3/TRBV12-4 TGTGCCAGCAGCGGTGGGGGCGGGAGCGACAATGAGCAGTTCTTC CASSGGGGSDNEQFF
TRBD2 many TRBJ2-7 TRBV4-1 TGCGCCAGCAGCCAAGATCCCCTTGGCGGGGGGATCGACGAGCAGTACTTC CASSQDPLGGGIDEQYF
NA many TRBJ1-2 TRBV7-2 TGTGCCAGCAGCACTAAGACAGCTAACTATGGCTACACCTTC CASSTKTANYGYTF
NA NA TRBJ1-1 TRBV7-9 TGTGCCAGCAACCCAACCAGCGGCACTGAAGCTTTCTTT CASNPTSGTEAFF
NA few TRBJ2-7 TRBV24-1 TGTGCCACCAGTGATTCCCGTGGCAGGCCTTACGAGCAGTACTTC CATSDSRGRPYEQYF
TRBD2 NA TRBJ2-1 TRBV7-2 TGTGCCAGCAGCTCCACCCCTTGGGCGGGGGGGAACAATGAGCAGTTCTTC CASSSTPWAGGNNEQFF
NA NA TRBJ2-7 TRBV12-5 TGTGCTAGTGGTGTGGACGTGGGTTCCTACGAGCAGTACTTC CASGVDVGSYEQYF
TRBD1 NA TRBJ2-5 TRBV2 TGTGCCAGCAGGAAGCAGGGGGTCGGGGAGACCCAGTACTTC CASRKQGVGETQYF
NA NA TRBJ2-2 TRBV12-3/TRBV12-4 TGTGCCACCACTATTAACCCCGGGGAGCTGTTTTTT CATTINPGELFF
NA NA TRBJ2-1 TRBV7-2 TGTGCCAGCAGCTTCTCCACATCTTACGAGCAGTTCTTC CASSFSTSYEQFF
NA NA TRBJ1-6 TRBV6-6 TGTGCCAGCAGTTACCGGGGGGCGGGTTCACCCCTCCACTTT CASSYRGAGSPLHF
NA many TRBJ2-7 TRBV6-2/TRBV6-3 TGTGCCAGCCGAAAGGAAGTAATAGCGGCGTACGAGCAGTACTTC CASRKEVIAAYEQYF
NA many TRBJ2-7 TRBV9 TGTGCCAGCAGCGCCTCCAACCCATACGAGCAGTACTTC CASSASNPYEQYF
NA many TRBJ2-3 TRBV4-3 TGCGCCAGCAGCCAAGAAACGACTCGGCCGGATACGCAGTATTTT CASSQETTRPDTQYF
NA many TRBJ2-7 TRBV3-1 TGTGCCAGCAGCCGGCGGGGCCACCCCGAAGAGCAGTACTTC CASSRRGHPEEQYF
TRBD2 NA TRBJ2-1 TRBV5-1 TGCGCCAGCAAAAAGGAGCGGGAGATTACGGGTGAGCAGTTCTTC CASKKEREITGEQFF
NA few TRBJ1-5 TRBV18 TGTGCCAGCTCCCCCAGGAGGGGCTTCAATCAGCCCCAGCATTTT CASSPRRGFNQPQHF
TRBD2 NA TRBJ2-5 TRBV12-3/TRBV12-4 TGTGCCAGCGCGGGACTAGCGGGGCAAGAGACCCAGTACTTC CASAGLAGQETQYF
NA few TRBJ1-5 TRBV20-1 TGCAGTGCTGGGGGGGGCGAAAATCAGCCCCAGCATTTT CSAGGGENQPQHF
TRBD2 NA TRBJ2-1 TRBV7-2 TGTGCCAGTACTAACTCATCGGGAGGGTACAATGAGCAGTTCTTC CASTNSSGGYNEQFF
NA few TRBJ2-1 TRBV3-1 TGTGCCAGCAGCCTCAAGTTGTCAGTAGGCAACAATGAGCAGTTCTTC CASSLKLSVGNNEQFF
NA many TRBJ1-2 TRBV10-3 TGTGCCATCAGTGACTGGGGGCAGGACTATGGCTACACCTTC CAISDWGQDYGYTF